The rows below give T cell receptor beta chains drawn from one sample of a study of blood T cells in healthy people across ages. TCRdb ran MiXCR on the 5' RACE reads and lists one entry per CDR3 protein. The sample consists of fewer than 750,000 distinct CDR3 sequences, around 52% of them appearing once. What was sequenced was blood. The receptors here all came from a woman at least 80 years old in good health. Each CDR3 is given with its conserved first and last residue. D genes are given only for firm matches. Size values are once, few and many counts, or a class for expanded clones, and some rows have none.

V	D	size	J	length	CDR3	DNA
TRBV5-6	NA	NA	TRBJ2-5	15	CASSLAGTPKETQYF	TGTGCCAGCAGCTTGGCCGGGACACCGAAAGAGACCCAGTACTTC
TRBV12-3/TRBV12-4	NA	few	TRBJ2-3	15	CASSRRSSGTDTQYF	TGTGCCAGCAGTCGAAGGAGTTCGGGCACAGATACGCAGTATTTT
TRBV6-5	NA	NA	TRBJ2-1	16	CAGSYSIGVRYNEQFF	TGTGCCGGCAGTTACTCCATCGGGGTGAGGTACAATGAGCAGTTCTTC
TRBV21-1	NA	few	TRBJ2-4	17	CASSNGTKAGGCRIQYF	TGTGCCAGCAGCAACGGCACGAAAGCGGGAGGTTGTCGCATTCAGTACTTC
TRBV20-1	NA	many	TRBJ2-1	15	CSASRQGTPYNEQFF	TGCAGTGCTAGTAGGCAGGGAACCCCCTACAATGAGCAGTTCTTC
TRBV12-3/TRBV12-4	NA	many	TRBJ2-1	17	CASTLTHLRSSYNEQFF	TGTGCCAGCACCCTTACCCACCTACGGAGCTCCTACAATGAGCAGTTCTTC
TRBV28	NA	many	TRBJ1-5	14	CASRDYRDRQPQHF	TGTGCCAGCAGGGATTACAGGGACCGTCAGCCCCAGCATTTT
TRBV6-6	TRBD2	NA	TRBJ2-5	15	CASSYIAGRQETQYF	TGTGCCAGCAGTTACATAGCGGGGCGCCAAGAGACCCAGTACTTC
TRBV2	NA	NA	TRBJ2-1	13	CASIFGAYNEQFF	TGTGCCAGCATCTTCGGCGCCTACAATGAGCAGTTCTTC
TRBV20-1	NA	many	TRBJ2-1	17	CSARDFRDPTPYNEQFF	TGCAGTGCTAGAGATTTCAGGGATCCAACACCCTACAATGAGCAGTTCTTC
TRBV9	TRBD1	many	TRBJ2-1	19	CASSGDPGTGKNSYNEQFF	TGTGCCAGCAGCGGAGACCCCGGGACAGGGAAGAATTCCTACAATGAGCAGTTCTTC
TRBV20-1	NA	few	TRBJ2-3	14	CSPGGGNSADTQYF	TGCAGTCCGGGTGGGGGGAATTCCGCAGATACGCAGTATTTT
TRBV24-1	TRBD1	NA	TRBJ2-1	21	CATSDSMVHRGPLPPYNEQFF	TGTGCCACCAGTGATTCCATGGTCCACAGGGGGCCCCTCCCTCCCTACAATGAGCAGTTCTTC
TRBV7-2	NA	few	TRBJ2-3	13	CASRLGGGDTQYF	TGTGCCAGCAGGTTGGGCGGCGGGGATACGCAGTATTTT
TRBV27	NA	NA	TRBJ2-1	15	CASSSRGLGYNEQFF	TGTGCCAGCAGTAGTAGAGGGCTTGGCTACAATGAGCAGTTCTTC
TRBV20-1	NA	many	TRBJ1-5	13	CSAKTDPNQPQHF	TGCAGTGCGAAGACGGACCCCAATCAGCCCCAGCATTTT
TRBV20-1	NA	few	TRBJ2-7	14	CSAAAEGGSYEQYF	TGCAGTGCCGCAGCCGAGGGGGGCTCCTACGAGCAGTACTTC
TRBV23-1	TRBD1	NA	TRBJ2-1	16	CASIRDRDRCTDEQFF	TGCGCCAGCATTCGGGACAGGGATCGTTGCACCGATGAGCAGTTCTTC
TRBV5-1	NA	NA	TRBJ1-1	13	CASSLGDVSEAFF	TGCGCCAGCAGCTTGGGGGACGTATCTGAAGCTTTCTTT
TRBV24-1	NA	many	TRBJ2-1	14	CATSDPTRSSEQFF	TGTGCCACCAGTGACCCAACCAGGTCCAGTGAGCAGTTCTTC
TRBV12-3/TRBV12-4	NA	NA	TRBJ1-2	11	CASSLRRGYTF	TGTGCCAGCAGTTTAAGAAGGGGCTACACCTTC
TRBV6-1	NA	NA	TRBJ2-4	16	CASSEAPGKAKNIQYF	TGTGCCAGCAGTGAAGCGCCCGGGAAGGCCAAAAACATTCAGTACTTC
TRBV2	NA	NA	TRBJ1-4	18	CASRTTYREQSTNEKLFF	TGTGCCAGCCGCACTACTTACAGGGAACAATCAACTAATGAAAAGCTGTTTTTT